The 22 T cell receptor beta chains below come from one sample, sequenced in a study of T cell responses to AZD1222 COVID-19 vaccine (dated by TCRdb to the early 2020s). The time point label on this specimen signifies: baseline before first vaccination. Preparation of the library involved the immunoSEQ multiplex PCR assay. TCRdb's version of the immuneACCESS table is confined to in-frame rearrangements and falls short of the full clone set. An unresolved V gene accounts for under half of the shortfall where checked; the remainder is of unknown origin. This sample comprises about 130,000 clones, under 95% of them detected only once. The top ten clones comprise approximately 2% of the sample. The specimen comprised peripheral blood, sampled on day 0 of AZD1222 vaccination. The receptors here all came from an adult in good health.

This clone has only one observation. The rearrangement links TRBV7-3 to TRBJ1-1; TRBD1 is a possible D gene (6 bases). CDR3 length: 15 amino acids. V was trimmed by 4 bases and J by 6 bases, leaving 18 bases between them. Germline loops: CDR1 SGHTA, CDR2 FQGTGA. The CDR3 is CASSSNPGVGSEAFF. CDR3 in DNA: TGTGCCAGCAGCTCCAACCCAGGGGTTGGTTCTGAAGCTTTCTTT.

The rearrangement links TRBV6-2 or TRBV6-3 to TRBJ2-7, with no clear D. Germline V gene lookup returns CDR1 MNHEY and CDR2 SVGEGT. The CDR3 runs to 14 residues. V was cut by 0 bases and J by 7 bases, with 13 bases left in between. CDR3 amino acids: CASSYSRRQGEQYF. The CDR3, as DNA: TGTGCCAGCAGTTACTCAAGGCGGCAAGGGGAGCAGTACTTC.

For the CDR3, the DNA is TGTGCCAGCAGGGGCCTCGGGGGGACAGATACGCAGTATTTT. Translated: CASRGLGGTDTQYF. V gene TRBV7-9 combines with J gene TRBJ2-3, with 7 positions matching TRBD2. With 6 bases clipped from V and 3 bases from J, the junction kept 6 bases outside the gene matches. The CDR3 has 14 residues. Germline V gene lookup returns CDR1 SEHNR and CDR2 FQNEAQ (reference sequence). The entire variable domain, with the rest obtained from reference TRBV7-9 and TRBJ2-3, is as follows: DTGVSQNPRHKITKRGQNVTFRCDPISEHNRLYWYRQTLGQGPEFLTYFQNEAQLEKSRLLSDRFSAERPKGSFSTLEIQRTEQGDSAMYLCASRGLGGTDTQYFGPGTRLTVL.

The chain recombines TRBV28 with TRBJ1-6, with D maybe TRBD1 (6 bases). This CDR3 region has 13 residues. The V gene's germline CDR1 is MDHEN and CDR2 SYDVKM. V was shortened by 4 bases and J by 8 bases, with 9 bases between the two germline ends. This chain's CDR3 is CASSSGGDSPLHF. CDR3 in DNA: TGTGCCAGCAGTTCCGGGGGCGATTCACCCCTCCACTTT.

This clone was seen only a few times. Other DNA sequences in this sample translate to the same CDR3. The V call is TRBV20-1, the J call TRBJ2-7; D is uncertain. With 0 bases removed from V and 1 base from J, the gap between germline ends came to 1 base. The CDR3 sequence is 11 residues long. The germline gives CDR1 DFQATT, CDR2 SNEGSKA (reference sequence). CDR3 protein: CSARDSYEQYF. For the CDR3, the DNA is TGCAGTGCTAGAGATTCCTACGAGCAGTACTTC.

This clone came up once. V is TRBV5-4 and J is TRBJ1-6; D remains unclear. Germline V gene data show CDR1 as SGHNT and CDR2 as YYREEE (reference sequence). The CDR3 is 12 residues long. With 2 bases removed from V and 7 bases from J, the gap between germline ends came to 4 bases. The CDR3 DNA sequence: TGTGCCAGCAGCTTTCGGAATTCACCCCTCCACTTT. Translation gives CASSFRNSPLHF. Filled out from reference TRBV5-4 and TRBJ1-6, the complete variable domain reads ETGVTQSPTHLIKTRGQQVTLRCSSQSGHNTVSWYQQALGQGPQFIFQYYREEENGRGNFPPRFSGLQFPNYSSELNVNALELDDSALYLCASSFRNSPLHFGNGTRLTVT.

V is TRBV7-9 and J is TRBJ1-6; a possible D gene is TRBD1 (5 bases). V gave up 5 bases and J gave up 11 bases, with 19 bases separating them. CDR1 is SEHNR, CDR2 FQNEAQ, per germline (reference sequence). This CDR3 has 15 amino acids. DNA of the CDR3: TGTGCCAGCAGCACACACCGGGACCCTCGCGCACCCCTCCACTTT. It specifies CASSTHRDPRAPLHF.

The chain has TRBV5-1 and TRBJ1-4; tentative D call: TRBD1 (6 bases). Deletions cut 3 bases from V and 5 bases from J, with 14 bases between. Germline V CDR1 and CDR2: SGHRS, YFSETQ. This CDR3 is 15 amino acids long. CDR3 coding DNA: TGCGCCAGCAGCTCCACGGGACAAGGAAATGAAAAACTGTTTTTT. Translation: CASSSTGQGNEKLFF.

The rearrangement joins TRBV27 to TRBJ2-5, with D maybe TRBD2 (5 bases). Germline loops: CDR1 MNHEY, CDR2 SMNVEV (reference sequence). V lost 8 bases, J lost 5 bases, and 15 bases lay in between. The CDR3 totals 13 residues. The CDR3 DNA is TGTGCCAGCCGTTCGGGGTTTCGGGAGACCCAGTACTTC. Translated: CASRSGFRETQYF.

The chain carries TRBV7-8 and TRBJ2-7; D is unclear. This CDR3 spans 14 amino acids. V gave up 2 bases and J gave up 0 bases, with 8 bases separating them. Germline V gene lookup returns CDR1 SGHVS and CDR2 FQNEAQ. The CDR3 region has the DNA TGTGCCAGCAGCTTAATAAGGACCTCCTACGAGCAGTACTTC. It specifies CASSLIRTSYEQYF.

The chain recombines TRBV29-1 with TRBJ2-7; D perhaps matches TRBD2 (5 bases). There are 14 residues in the CDR3. Trimming removed 7 bases from V and 0 bases from J, with 16 bases in between. From germline, CDR1 is SQVTM and CDR2 ANQGSEA. The DNA of the CDR3 is TGCAGCGCCGGGAATCCCCCCGACTCCTACGAGCAGTACTTC. Amino acids: CSAGNPPDSYEQYF.

The chain is built from TRBV19 and TRBJ2-2; 7 positions agree with TRBD2. V was pared by 7 bases and J by 6 bases, with 8 bases of the junction left unmatched. CDR3 size: 14 residues. Germline V CDR1 and CDR2: LNHDA, SQIVND (reference sequence). CDR3 nucleotide sequence: TGTGCCAGTACCGGAGGACTAGAGTCCGGGGAGCTGTTTTTT. It is translated as CASTGGLESGELFF.

V and J are TRBV2 and TRBJ2-3, with D maybe TRBD2 (6 bases). The CDR3 has 13 amino acids. V was clipped by 0 bases and J by 6 bases, with 7 bases between them. Germline V gene sequence: CDR1 SNHLY, CDR2 FYNNEI. The CDR3 spells CASSEAGGDTQYF. In DNA form, the CDR3 reads TGTGCCAGCAGTGAAGCTGGGGGGGATACGCAGTATTTT. The full variable domain, its missing parts supplied by reference TRBV2 and TRBJ2-3, is EPEVTQTPSHQVTQMGQEVILRCVPISNHLYFYWYRQILGQKVEFLVSFYNNEISEKSEIFDDQFSVERPDGSNFTLKIRSTKLEDSAMYFCASSEAGGDTQYFGPGTRLTVL.

This rearrangement joins TRBV5-1 to TRBJ1-1; D not resolved. There are 14 residues in the CDR3. The germline V gene has CDR1 SGHRS and CDR2 YFSETQ. V was shortened by 1 base and J by 1 base, with 8 bases between the two germline ends. The CDR3 loop reads CASSLPGSNTEAFF. In DNA form, the CDR3 reads TGCGCCAGCAGCTTGCCCGGGTCGAACACTGAAGCTTTCTTT.

This chain joins TRBV6-2 or TRBV6-3 and TRBJ1-4; D not resolved. Trimming left V 2 bases short and J 3 bases short, with 7 bases between. Germline V gene data show CDR1 as MNHEY and CDR2 as SVGEGT. This CDR3 has 14 amino acids. DNA for the CDR3: TGTGCCAGCAGTTACGAGGTGCCTAATGAAAAACTGTTTTTT. Protein sequence: CASSYEVPNEKLFF.

This chain joins TRBV5-5 and TRBJ2-5; tentative D call: TRBD2 (5 bases). Germline CDR1 and CDR2: SGHKS and YYEKEE (reference sequence). Trimming took 2 bases from V and 4 from J, leaving 15 bases between them. The CDR3 covers 15 residues. DNA for the CDR3: TGTGCCAGCAGCTTATTGAGGGTTGGAGGAGAGACCCAGTACTTC. It is translated as CASSLLRVGGETQYF.

This chain connects TRBV6-5 to TRBJ2-7; D uncertain. Germline V lookup: CDR1 MNHEY, CDR2 SVGAGI. There are 15 residues in the CDR3. Trimming took off 2 bases at V and 3 bases at J, with 14 bases between the two ends. The chain's CDR3 is CASSYGKGGYYEQYF. Here the CDR3 DNA reads TGTGCCAGCAGTTACGGGAAGGGCGGATACTACGAGCAGTACTTC.

The gene calls are TRBV5-1 and TRBJ1-6; 8 bases line up with TRBD1. This CDR3 contains 14 residues. V dropped 2 bases and J dropped 9; count of bases not matched to a gene: 4. The germline gives CDR1 SGHRS, CDR2 YFSETQ. The CDR3 reads CASSLGGTGSPLHF. The CDR3 DNA reads as TGCGCCAGCAGCTTAGGAGGGACAGGTTCACCCCTCCACTTT.

The rearrangement joins TRBV29-1 to TRBJ2-2, with 9 bases aligning to TRBD1. Germline V CDR1 and CDR2: SQVTM, ANQGSEA. This CDR3 comprises 14 residues. Unmatched junction bases numbered 3, after V lost 3 bases and J lost 4 bases. In nucleotides, the CDR3 is TGCAGCGTTGACCGGACAGGGGCCACCGGGGAGCTGTTTTTT. Protein: CSVDRTGATGELFF.

This clone showed up just a few times. The chain employs TRBV9 and TRBJ1-1; the D is unclear. Per the germline V gene, CDR1 is SGDLS and CDR2 is YYNGEE. The CDR3 has 15 amino acids. V was pared by 0 bases and J by 0 bases, with 9 bases between. For the CDR3, the DNA is TGTGCCAGCAGCGTAGTGGGCAGGCTGAACACTGAAGCTTTCTTT. It specifies CASSVVGRLNTEAFF. The whole variable domain, filled in from reference TRBV9 and TRBJ1-1, reads DSGVTQTPKHLITATGQRVTLRCSPRSGDLSVYWYQQSLDQGLQFLIQYYNGEERAKGNILERFSAQQFPDLHSELNLSSLELGDSALYFCASSVVGRLNTEAFFGQGTRLTVV.

This clone is a singleton in its sample. The chain carries TRBV19 and TRBJ1-1; D uncertain. From germline, CDR1 is LNHDA and CDR2 SQIVND (reference sequence). V lost 3 bases, J lost 0 bases, and 8 bases lay in between. The CDR3 spans 14 residues. The CDR3 region is CASSMNNMNTEAFF. The DNA of the CDR3 is TGTGCCAGTAGTATGAACAACATGAACACTGAAGCTTTCTTT.

The rearrangement uses TRBV5-1 and TRBJ2-6; D possibly corresponds to TRBD1 (6 bases). The germline gives CDR1 SGHRS, CDR2 YFSETQ. V lost 2 bases, J lost 3 bases, and 12 bases lay in between. There are 16 residues in the CDR3. The CDR3 spells CASSFDSGVGANVLTF. The CDR3 bases are TGCGCCAGCAGCTTCGATTCAGGGGTTGGGGCCAACGTCCTGACTTTC.